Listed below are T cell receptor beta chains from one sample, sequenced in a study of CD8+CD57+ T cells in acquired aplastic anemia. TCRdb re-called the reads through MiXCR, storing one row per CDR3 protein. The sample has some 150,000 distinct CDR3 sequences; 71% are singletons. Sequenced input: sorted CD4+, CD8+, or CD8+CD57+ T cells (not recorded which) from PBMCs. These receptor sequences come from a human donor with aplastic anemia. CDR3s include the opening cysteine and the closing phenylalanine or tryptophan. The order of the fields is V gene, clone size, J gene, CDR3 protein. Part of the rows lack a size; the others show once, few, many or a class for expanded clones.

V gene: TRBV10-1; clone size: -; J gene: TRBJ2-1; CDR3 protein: CASSASPRTTYNEQFF
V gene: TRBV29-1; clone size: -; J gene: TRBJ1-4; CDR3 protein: CSVRDTDNEKLFF
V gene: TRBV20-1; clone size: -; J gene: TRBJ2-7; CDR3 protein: CSASRSVYEQYF
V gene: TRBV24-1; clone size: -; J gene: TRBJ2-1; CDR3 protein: CATSDRTSGSDEQFF
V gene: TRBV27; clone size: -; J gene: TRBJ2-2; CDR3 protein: CASSLSIGSGELFF
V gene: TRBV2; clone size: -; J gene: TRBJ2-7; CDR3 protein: CASIPTGTTYEQYF
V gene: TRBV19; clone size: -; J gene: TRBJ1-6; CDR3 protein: CASSRALEQGANSPLHF
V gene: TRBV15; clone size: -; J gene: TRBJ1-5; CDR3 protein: CATSRAAPNQPQHF
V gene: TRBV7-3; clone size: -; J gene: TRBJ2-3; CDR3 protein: CASSFGQASTDTQYF
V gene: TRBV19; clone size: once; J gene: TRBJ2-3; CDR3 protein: CASSPHRDLERRDTQYF
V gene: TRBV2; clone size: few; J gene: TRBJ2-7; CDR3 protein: CASSFPYPSYEQYF
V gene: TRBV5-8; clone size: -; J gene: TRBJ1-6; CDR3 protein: CASSLGAGNNSPLHF
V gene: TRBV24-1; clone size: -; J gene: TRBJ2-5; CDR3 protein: CATQGEGSEETQYF
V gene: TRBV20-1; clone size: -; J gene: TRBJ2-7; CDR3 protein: CSAYSPGLERSYEQYF
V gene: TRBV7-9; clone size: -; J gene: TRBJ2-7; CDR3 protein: CASSLGPGLAGREQYF
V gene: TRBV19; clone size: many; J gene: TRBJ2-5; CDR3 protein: CASSIVDPPAETQYF
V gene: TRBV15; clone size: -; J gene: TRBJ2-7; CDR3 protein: CATSRTTGSSYEQYF
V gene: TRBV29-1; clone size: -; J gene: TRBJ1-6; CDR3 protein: CSVGGQINSPLHF
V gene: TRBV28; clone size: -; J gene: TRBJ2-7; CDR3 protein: CASSQALGTGTYEQYF
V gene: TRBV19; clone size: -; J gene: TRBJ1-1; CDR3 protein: CASISEGWTEAFF
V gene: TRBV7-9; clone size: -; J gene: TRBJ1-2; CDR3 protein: CASSAAGTAYGYTF
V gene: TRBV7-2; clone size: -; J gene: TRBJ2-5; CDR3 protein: CASKLAGGGETQYF